This TCR beta chain was sequenced during a study of blood T cell repertoires in COVID-19. Data came from immunoSEQ multiplex PCR; TCRdb stores just in-frame clones and leaves some out. The sample carries roughly 120,000 clones, approximately 84% recorded once. This clone was seen a single time. Germline V gene sequence: CDR1 ENHRY, CDR2 SYGVKD. Trimming pared 6 bases from V and 3 bases from J, leaving 13 bases between. There are 14 residues in the CDR3. The receptor was isolated from a man between 70 and 80 years old with acute or convalescent COVID-19. This chain connects TRBV10-3 to TRBJ2-3; perhaps TRBD2 as D (5 bases). Sequenced input: peripheral blood. The CDR3 loop is CAIRPGGRTDTQYF. The CDR3 nucleotides read TGTGCCATCAGACCAGGTGGGAGAACAGATACGCAGTATTTT.